The 13 T cell receptor beta chains given below trace back to one sample, sequenced in a study of blood T cell repertoires in COVID-19. Clones were read by immunoSEQ multiplex PCR, and TCRdb kept only the in-frame ones, dropping some. The repertoire holds more than 70,000 clones, with roughly 80% as singletons. Sequencing was done on a sample of peripheral blood. The receptors stem from a human donor in a cohort sampled during active COVID-19.

This chain uses TRBV11-2 with TRBJ1-3, with unresolved D. Germline values: CDR1 SGHAT, CDR2 FQNNGV. Trimming shortened V by 1 base and J by 2 bases, and 6 bases separated the two germline ends. The CDR3 has 14 residues. As DNA, the CDR3 is TGTGCCAGCAGCTTAGTGGCAGCTGGAAACACCATATATTTT. The encoded protein is CASSLVAAGNTIYF. Based on the CDR3 plus reference TRBV11-2 and TRBJ1-3, the full variable domain is EAGVAQSPRYKIIEKRQSVAFWCNPISGHATLYWYQQILGQGPKLLIQFQNNGVVDDSQLPKDRFSAERLKGVDSTLKIQPAKLEDSAVYLCASSLVAAGNTIYFGEGSWLTVV.

This chain uses TRBV10-1 with TRBJ1-3; a weak D match, TRBD1 (6 bases). CDR3 length equals 13 residues. V lost 0 bases and J lost 11, with 11 bases in between. Germline V lookup: CDR1 WNHNN, CDR2 SYGVQD (reference sequence). CDR3: CASSESTGNSIYF. The CDR3, as DNA: TGCGCCAGCAGTGAGTCGACAGGCAATTCCATATATTTT.

This chain uses TRBV5-1 with TRBJ2-3; possible D gene TRBD1, 5 bases. V lost 0 bases and J lost 2, with 7 bases in between. The CDR3 spans 14 residues. CDR1 and CDR2 (germline): SGHRS, YFSETQ. The CDR3 nucleotides are TGCGCCAGCAGCTTGGGACAGAACACAGATACGCAGTATTTT. Translating gives CASSLGQNTDTQYF.

This clone was seen only a few times. This chain links TRBV9 with TRBJ2-7; D is perhaps TRBD1 (6 bases). The CDR3 is made up of 15 amino acids. V gave up 0 bases and J gave up 7 bases, with 17 bases separating them. Germline CDR1 SGDLS, CDR2 YYNGEE. CDR3 DNA sequence: TGTGCCAGCAGCGTAGGTTGGCAGGGGATACTGGAGCAGTACTTC. The encoded protein is CASSVGWQGILEQYF.

This clone has only a few counts. V gene TRBV5-1 combines with J gene TRBJ1-3, with D maybe TRBD1 (6 bases). The length of the CDR3 is 13 residues. V lost 4 bases and J lost 3, with 8 bases in between. CDR1 is SGHRS, CDR2 YFSETQ, per germline. CDR3 sequence reads: CASSTDSGNTIYF. Written as DNA, the CDR3 is TGCGCCAGCAGCACGGACAGTGGAAACACCATATATTTT.

The DNA for the CDR3 is TGCGCCAGCAGCTCGGACACCGGGGAGCTGTTTTTT. It encodes CASSSDTGELFF. The V call is TRBV5-1, the J call TRBJ2-2; D remains ambiguous. Trimming cost V 3 bases and J 3 bases, with 3 bases left between them. The length of the CDR3 is 12 residues. From germline, CDR1 is SGHRS and CDR2 YFSETQ. Using reference TRBV5-1 and TRBJ2-2 for the parts outside the CDR3, the full variable domain is KAGVTQTPRYLIKTRGQQVTLSCSPISGHRSVSWYQQTPGQGLQFLFEYFSETQRNKGNFPGRFSGRQFSNSRSEMNVSTLELGDSALYLCASSSDTGELFFGEGSRLTVL.

CDR3 DNA: TGTGCCAGCAGTTTCGACAGGTCCTACGAGCAGTACTTC. This translates into CASSFDRSYEQYF. V is TRBV12-3 or TRBV12-4 and J is TRBJ2-7; TRBD1 is a possible D gene (6 bases). This CDR3 is built from 13 residues. V lost 3 bases, J lost 1 base, and 7 bases lay in between.

V usage is TRBV5-1 and J usage is TRBJ1-2; D perhaps matches TRBD1 (6 bases). The V end was cut by 4 bases, the J end by 4 bases, with 17 bases between. CDR3 length equals 15 residues. CDR1 SGHRS and CDR2 YFSETQ come from the germline V gene. CDR3 in amino acids: CASSPSGTPGYGYTF. The CDR3 DNA reads as TGCGCCAGCAGCCCCTCGGGGACACCCGGCTATGGCTACACCTTC.

This clone came up once. CDR3 sequence (DNA): TGTGCCATCGGGGACGGACAGGGCAATCAGCCCCAGCATTTT. This encodes CAIGDGQGNQPQHF. This chain links TRBV10-3 with TRBJ1-5; TRBD1 matches 7 bases. CDR3 size: 14 residues. J gave up 2 bases and V 8 bases, and 6 bases lay outside the gene matches. Germline lookup yields CDR1 ENHRY and CDR2 SYGVKD.

This chain uses TRBV28 with TRBJ1-1; 7 positions agree with TRBD1. Germline trimming cut 6 bases from V and 6 bases from J; bases unmatched to any gene: 10. The length of the CDR3 is 14 residues. Germline assignment: CDR1 MDHEN and CDR2 SYDVKM. This CDR3 reads CASRVTGRSPEAFF. In DNA form, the CDR3 reads TGTGCCAGCAGGGTGACAGGGAGATCCCCTGAAGCTTTCTTT.

The V gene is TRBV19, the J gene TRBJ2-7; 8 bases align to TRBD1. Germline trimming cut 7 bases from V and 6 bases from J; bases unmatched to any gene: 8. CDR1 is LNHDA and CDR2 is SQIVND in the germline V gene (reference sequence). The CDR3 has 13 residues. CDR3 amino acids: CASKGQGKGEQYF. In DNA form, the CDR3 reads TGTGCCAGTAAAGGACAGGGAAAGGGCGAGCAGTACTTC. The full variable domain, its missing parts supplied by reference TRBV19 and TRBJ2-7, is DGGITQSPKYLFRKEGQNVTLSCEQNLNHDAMYWYRQDPGQGLRLIYYSQIVNDFQKGDIAEGYSVSREKKESFPLTVTSAQKNPTAFYLCASKGQGKGEQYFGPGTRLTVT.

V usage is TRBV27 and J usage is TRBJ2-5; TRBD1 might be the D (6 bases). The V gene lost 1 base and the J gene lost 1 base, with 7 bases spanning the gap. The CDR3 totals 14 residues. In germline, CDR1 is MNHEY, CDR2 SMNVEV (reference sequence). CDR3 DNA: TGTGCCAGCAGTTTATGGGGGCCCCAAGAGACCCAGTACTTC. Protein: CASSLWGPQETQYF.

This rearrangement joins TRBV5-1 to TRBJ2-3, with 8 bases that match TRBD1. Germline CDR1 reads SGHRS; CDR2 reads YFSETQ. The V segment lost 4 bases and the J segment 1 base; nucleotides outside the gene matches: 5. CDR3 length: 15 amino acids. The CDR3 DNA is TGCGCCAGCAGCCTACAGGGACAGGGCACAGATACGCAGTATTTT. Protein product: CASSLQGQGTDTQYF.